This T cell receptor (beta chain) was sequenced during a study of CD8+CD57+ T cells in acquired aplastic anemia. Study-wide context: Average DNA yield from sorted CD4+ and CD8+ cells was about 3.2 ug. Among healthy donors, CD4+ cells averaged approximately 10 million reads. Study-wide results and caveats: Some 28 CD8+ CDR3 sequences occurred in both the patients and the controls.

The CDR3 is 13 amino acids. Germline CDR1 MNHEY, CDR2 SMNVEV (reference sequence). Trimming pared 7 bases from V and 14 bases from J, leaving 18 bases between. Of note for this clonotype: Its specificity is unknown.

It was genomic DNA that served as the template for profiling TCR beta VDJ and CDR3. One entry per CDR3 protein, called by TCRdb with MiXCR from the reads. Among roughly 58,000 distinct CDR3 sequences listed, around 55% were seen once. Sequenced material: sorted CD4+, CD8+, or CD8+CD57+ T cells (not recorded which) from PBMCs. The receptor comes from a human donor in good health, serving as a control. This chain joins TRBV27 and TRBJ1-6, with D uncertain. CDR3 coding DNA: TGTGCCAGCACTGAGCGGGAGGGATTGTCCCTCCACTTT. Encoded protein: CASTEREGLSLHF.